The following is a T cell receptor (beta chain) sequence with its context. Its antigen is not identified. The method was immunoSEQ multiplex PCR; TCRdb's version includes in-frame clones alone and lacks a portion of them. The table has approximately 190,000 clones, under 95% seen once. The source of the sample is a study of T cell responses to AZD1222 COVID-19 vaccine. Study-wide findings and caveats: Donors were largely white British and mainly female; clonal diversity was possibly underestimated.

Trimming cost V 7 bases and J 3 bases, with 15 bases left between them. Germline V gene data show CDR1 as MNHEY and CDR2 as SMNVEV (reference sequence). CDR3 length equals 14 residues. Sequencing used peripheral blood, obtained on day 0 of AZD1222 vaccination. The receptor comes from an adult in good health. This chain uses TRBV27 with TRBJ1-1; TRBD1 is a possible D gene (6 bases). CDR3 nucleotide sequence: TGTGCCAGCACCCCAGGGGCCTTTTACACTGAAGCTTTCTTT. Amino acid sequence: CASTPGAFYTEAFF.